This T cell receptor (beta chain) was sequenced during a study of beta chain features in type 1 diabetes. Germline CDR1 and CDR2: ENHRY and SYGVKD. The CDR3 spans 12 residues. General study points: Compared to healthy donors, patients appeared to have naive, central memory and Treg TCRB repertoires that were more alike. Insertion counts at VDJ junctions were lower in type 1 diabetes patients, who also showed more deletions there.

Reverse transcription of all isolated RNA meant that expressed TCRB transcripts were sequenced. Profiled with immunoSEQ multiplex PCR; TCRdb holds only in-frame clones, not every one. This sample has under 950,000 clones, with 15% to 20% found just once. This clone was seen a few times. No antigen is known for it. At one end, the junction sequence differs from germline, possibly due to a read error. Material: naive CD4+ T cells from blood. The origin of this receptor is a woman aged 18-29 years in good health. The chain combines TRBV10-3 with TRBJ1-5; maybe TRBD1 (6 bases). DNA of the CDR3: TGTGCCAGCAGTACAGGGAATCAGCCCCAGCATTTT. Protein product: CASSTGNQPQHF.